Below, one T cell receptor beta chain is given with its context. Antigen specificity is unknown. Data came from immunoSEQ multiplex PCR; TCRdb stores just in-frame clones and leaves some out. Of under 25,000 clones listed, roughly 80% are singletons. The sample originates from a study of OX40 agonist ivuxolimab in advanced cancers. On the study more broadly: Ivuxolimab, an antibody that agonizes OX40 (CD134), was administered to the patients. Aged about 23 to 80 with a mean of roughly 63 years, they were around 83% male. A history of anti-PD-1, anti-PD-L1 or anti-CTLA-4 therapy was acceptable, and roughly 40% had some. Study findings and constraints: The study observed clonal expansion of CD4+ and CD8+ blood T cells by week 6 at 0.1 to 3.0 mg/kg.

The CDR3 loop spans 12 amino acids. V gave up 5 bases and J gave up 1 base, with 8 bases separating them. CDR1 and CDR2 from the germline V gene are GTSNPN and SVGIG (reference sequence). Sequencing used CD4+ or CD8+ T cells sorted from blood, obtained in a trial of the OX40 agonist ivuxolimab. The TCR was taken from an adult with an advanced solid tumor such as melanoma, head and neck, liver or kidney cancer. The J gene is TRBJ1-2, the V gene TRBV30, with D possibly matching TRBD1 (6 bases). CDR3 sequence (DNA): TGTGCCTGGGGCAGGGGTAACTATGGCTACACCTTC. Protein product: CAWGRGNYGYTF.